This is a list of T cell receptor beta chains from one sample in a study of PD-1 blockade in classical Hodgkin lymphoma. Clones were read by immunoSEQ multiplex PCR, and TCRdb kept only the in-frame ones, dropping some. This table has approximately 98,000 clones, nearly 90% appearing once. The sequenced sample was peripheral blood mononuclear cells (PBMCs), obtained before the second cycle of nivolumab. The receptors originated from a human donor with classical Hodgkin lymphoma. CDR3s leave out the opening cysteine and the closing phenylalanine or tryptophan. Fields, in order: V gene, J gene, clone size, CDR3 protein. Not all rows give a size; the values are once, few, many and, for expanded clones, a class.

>TRBV18|TRBJ1-5|-
ASSPGQNQPQH
>TRBV14|TRBJ2-5|-
ASSQDIQETQY
>TRBV30|TRBJ2-2|-
AWSVGAGDTGELF
>TRBV10-1|TRBJ2-2|-
ASTWDLNTGELF
>TRBV7-2|TRBJ2-3|-
ASSLDGIGLSTDTQY
>TRBV5-6|TRBJ1-2|-
ASSLVGTGYT
>TRBV10-3|TRBJ2-3|-
AISVASGVTDTQY
>TRBV30|TRBJ2-7|-
AWSVKQGAYEQY
>TRBV4-1|TRBJ2-2|-
ASSPGTSPGELF
>TRBV5-4|TRBJ2-7|-
ASSIQGLSSEQY
>TRBV18|TRBJ1-3|-
ASSPGTEGTIY
>TRBV27|TRBJ2-7|-
ASSTGQGRGRYEQY
>TRBV14|TRBJ1-1|-
ASSQEGEPAHWAF
>TRBV18|TRBJ2-7|few
ASSPITGGYEQY
>TRBV6-4|TRBJ2-1|once
ASSELAGSSYNEQF
>TRBV7-2|TRBJ1-1|-
ASSPADGYNTEAF
>TRBV20-1|TRBJ1-2|-
SVTTGVGYT
>TRBV5-1|TRBJ2-4|-
ASSTNPGQGSNIQY
>TRBV21-1|TRBJ1-1|-
ASSPAGGLNTEAF
>TRBV10-3|TRBJ1-3|-
AISRTGEYGNTIY
>TRBV9|TRBJ2-5|once
ASSVGGQGQQETQY
>TRBV11-2|TRBJ1-5|-
ASSLDFRGRNQPQH
>TRBV4-3|TRBJ2-7|-
ASSQDLRAASIWEQY
>TRBV6-1|TRBJ2-7|-
ACRQEGGYEQY
>TRBV7-2|TRBJ1-2|-
ASSLGDRGWYGYT
>TRBV19|TRBJ2-7|-
ASSIANPGGEQY
>TRBV5-1|TRBJ1-4|-
ASSLRQGRATNEKLF
>TRBV7-8|TRBJ2-7|-
ASSPPTGTYEQY